The 25 T cell receptor beta chains below all came from one sample that was sequenced in a study of blood T cell repertoires in COVID-19. The table came from immunoSEQ multiplex PCR; TCRdb's copy has only in-frame clones and leaves some out. This table has about 73,000 clones, approximately 83% appearing once. Sequenced input: peripheral blood. Receptors originate from a woman aged 60-75 years with acute or convalescent COVID-19.

The rearrangement uses TRBV9 and TRBJ2-3; TRBD2 is a possible D gene (5 bases). Trimming left V 0 bases short and J 8 bases short, with 7 bases between. The CDR3 loop spans 12 amino acids. Per germline, CDR1 SGDLS and CDR2 YYNGEE. The CDR3 DNA sequence: TGTGCCAGCAGCGTAGAAGGAGGTACGCAGTATTTT. Amino acid sequence: CASSVEGGTQYF. The full variable domain, rest sourced from reference TRBV9 and TRBJ2-3, is DSGVTQTPKHLITATGQRVTLRCSPRSGDLSVYWYQQSLDQGLQFLIQYYNGEERAKGNILERFSAQQFPDLHSELNLSSLELGDSALYFCASSVEGGTQYFGPGTRLTVL.

Here the CDR3 DNA reads TGTGCCAGTAGTATCACAGGGAGCAGCAATCAGCCCCAGCATTTT. The encoded protein is CASSITGSSNQPQHF. V is TRBV19 and J is TRBJ1-5, with D possibly TRBD1 on 6 matching bases. The CDR3 totals 15 residues. Germline CDR1 LNHDA, CDR2 SQIVND (reference sequence). Trimming removed 3 bases from V and 1 base from J, with 10 bases in between. The entire variable domain, with the rest obtained from reference TRBV19 and TRBJ1-5, is as follows: DGGITQSPKYLFRKEGQNVTLSCEQNLNHDAMYWYRQDPGQGLRLIYYSQIVNDFQKGDIAEGYSVSREKKESFPLTVTSAQKNPTAFYLCASSITGSSNQPQHFGDGTRLSIL.

The chain has TRBV6-5 and TRBJ1-2, with a weak D call TRBD1 (6 bases). Trimming stripped 10 bases from V and 4 bases from J, with 16 bases between. CDR1 is MNHEY and CDR2 is SVGAGI in the germline V gene. The CDR3 has 13 residues. This CDR3 is CAILSDSVYGYTF. For the CDR3, the DNA is TGTGCCATCCTATCGGACAGCGTCTATGGCTACACCTTC.

The chain uses TRBV10-3 and TRBJ2-7, with 8 bases fitting TRBD1. CDR3 length: 14 amino acids. Germline V gene data show CDR1 as ENHRY and CDR2 as SYGVKD. The junction had 7 bases not matched to a gene; V was cut back by 5 bases and J by 4 bases. CDR3 nucleotide sequence: TGTGCCATCAGTCCGAACAGGGACAGGTACGAGCAGTACTTC. It is translated as CAISPNRDRYEQYF.

The chain recombines TRBV5-6 with TRBJ1-2; the D gene is possibly TRBD1 (5 bases). The germline V and J ends were trimmed by 0 bases and 8 bases, with 14 bases remaining between them. Germline CDR1 SGHDT, CDR2 YYEEEE. This CDR3 is built from 14 residues. The chain's CDR3 is CASSLDRSLWGYTF. DNA for the CDR3: TGTGCCAGCAGCTTGGACAGGAGCCTCTGGGGCTACACCTTC.

This chain joins TRBV6-6 and TRBJ2-7, with 7 bases lining up with TRBD1. This CDR3 spans 15 amino acids. Germline-derived CDR1 and CDR2 are MNHNY and SVGAGI (reference sequence). Trimming took 6 bases from V and 2 from J; bases not matched to a gene: 10. In DNA form, the CDR3 reads TGTGCCAGCAGGTCACAGGGGTCCCAAACCTACGAGCAGTACTTC. Protein sequence: CASRSQGSQTYEQYF.

This sequence joins TRBV24-1 and TRBJ2-5; tentative D call: TRBD2 (5 bases). Between the trimmed V and J ends, which lost 4 bases and 5 bases, there was a span of 10 bases. The CDR3 sequence is 13 residues long. The germline V gene has CDR1 KGHDR and CDR2 SFDVKD. CDR3 in amino acids: CATSDGVPETQYF. The CDR3 region has the DNA TGTGCCACCAGTGACGGGGTTCCGGAGACCCAGTACTTC.

The chain employs TRBV6-8 and TRBJ1-6; maybe TRBD1 (6 bases). Trimming took 8 bases from V and 6 from J, leaving 14 bases between them. The CDR3 sequence is 14 residues long. The germline CDR1 and CDR2 sequences are MNHGY and SAAAGT. The CDR3 loop is CASGTWGSNSPLHF. The CDR3, as DNA: TGTGCCAGCGGGACATGGGGGTCTAATTCACCCCTCCACTTT.

This chain joins TRBV6-4 and TRBJ2-7, with D possibly TRBD2 on 7 matching bases. The CDR3 totals 17 residues. Germline CDR1 is MRHNA and CDR2 is SNTAGT. With 0 bases removed from V and 2 bases from J, the gap between germline ends came to 17 bases. CDR3 sequence (DNA): TGTGCCAGCAGTGACTCTGGCGGGGGCGGGAGTGCCTACGAGCAGTACTTC. Protein: CASSDSGGGGSAYEQYF.

The chain is built from TRBV19 and TRBJ1-1; no definite D call. The V end was cut by 6 bases, the J end by 1 base, with 15 bases between. The CDR3 sequence is 15 residues long. CDR1 LNHDA and CDR2 SQIVND come from the germline V gene (reference sequence). The CDR3 DNA sequence: TGTGCCAGTAGGACCCTCGGGAGGTCGAACACTGAAGCTTTCTTT. It translates to CASRTLGRSNTEAFF.

The chain combines TRBV5-4 with TRBJ2-5, with 9 bases identical to TRBD1. The CDR3 has 15 amino acids. With 3 bases clipped from V and 5 bases from J, the junction kept 8 bases outside the gene matches. Germline assignment: CDR1 SGHNT and CDR2 YYREEE (reference sequence). The CDR3 region is CASSSPTGGRETQYF. The CDR3 nucleotides read TGTGCCAGCAGCTCGCCGACAGGGGGTAGGGAGACCCAGTACTTC.

This sequence joins TRBV7-2 and TRBJ2-2, with D unresolved. V gave up 4 bases and J gave up 4 bases, with 4 bases separating them. The CDR3 loop spans 12 amino acids. Germline V gene sequence: CDR1 SGHTA, CDR2 FQGNSA. CDR3 in DNA: TGTGCCAGCAGCTCCTTCACCGGGGAGCTGTTTTTT. Its translation: CASSSFTGELFF.

The chain couples TRBV9 to TRBJ1-1; TRBD1 is a possible D gene (6 bases). Germline CDR1 SGDLS, CDR2 YYNGEE. Trimming left V 0 bases short and J 6 bases short, with 15 bases between. The CDR3 is made up of 15 amino acids. The DNA for the CDR3 is TGTGCCAGCAGCGTAGGGGGACAAGGAGGCGCTGAAGCTTTCTTT. Protein product: CASSVGGQGGAEAFF.

The rearrangement uses TRBV27 and TRBJ1-3; 7 bases match TRBD1. The CDR3 spans 14 residues. Germline V lookup: CDR1 MNHEY, CDR2 SMNVEV (reference sequence). V shed 6 bases, J shed 3 bases, and the junction held 5 bases outside the gene matches. CDR3 region: CASSPQGLGNTIYF. Here the CDR3 DNA reads TGTGCCAGCAGCCCACAGGGGCTTGGAAACACCATATATTTT.

This clone was observed a handful of times. The V gene is TRBV27, the J gene TRBJ1-6; perhaps TRBD1 as D (6 bases). V lost 1 base, J lost 14 bases, and 24 bases lay in between. The CDR3 has 17 amino acids. CDR1 and CDR2 (germline): MNHEY, SMNVEV (reference sequence). The CDR3 coding sequence is TGTGCCAGCAGTTTATATCCCCCCCGACAGGCTCCCTCTACCCTCCACTTT. It encodes CASSLYPPRQAPSTLHF.

The chain has TRBV6-6 and TRBJ1-3, with TRBD1 as a possible D gene (6 bases). V lost 5 bases to trimming and J lost 7 bases, with 15 bases between them. CDR1 and CDR2 (germline): MNHNY, SVGAGI (reference sequence). This CDR3 region has 14 residues. CDR3 amino acids: CASSPDRTGNTIYF. The CDR3 bases are TGTGCCAGCAGTCCCGACCGTACAGGGAACACCATATATTTT.

The chain is built from TRBV18 and TRBJ1-2; D is undetermined. Germline assignment: CDR1 KGHSH and CDR2 LQKENI. Trimming stripped 3 bases from V and 0 bases from J, with 5 bases between. This CDR3 comprises 13 residues. CDR3 bases: TGTGCCAGCTCACCGGCGGCTAACTATGGCTACACCTTC. It encodes CASSPAANYGYTF.

The chain combines TRBV2 with TRBJ1-6, with 7 bases aligning to TRBD1. This CDR3 has 12 amino acids. J lost 6 bases, V lost 10 bases, and 3 bases had no gene match. The V gene's germline CDR1 is SNHLY and CDR2 FYNNEI. For the CDR3, the DNA is TGTGCCACGGGACAGCCTAATTCACCCCTCCACTTT. It codes for CATGQPNSPLHF.

This clone was recorded only once. The rearrangement links TRBV5-1 to TRBJ1-2; weak D call: TRBD1 (6 bases). The CDR3 covers 17 residues. V was clipped by 2 bases and J by 0 bases, with 17 bases between them. Germline V gene data show CDR1 as SGHRS and CDR2 as YFSETQ. The CDR3 protein is CASSLSPSGASNYGYTF. The CDR3 bases are TGCGCCAGCAGCTTATCCCCATCAGGGGCTTCTAACTATGGCTACACCTTC.

The chain couples TRBV9 to TRBJ2-3, with D possibly matching TRBD2 (6 bases). CDR3 length: 15 residues. Looked up from germline, CDR1 is SGDLS and CDR2 is YYNGEE. V was clipped by 2 bases and J by 2 bases, with 12 bases between them. The chain's CDR3 is CASSVSGPSTDTQYF. CDR3 sequence (DNA): TGTGCCAGCAGCGTTAGCGGTCCTTCCACAGATACGCAGTATTTT.

The chain uses TRBV7-9 and TRBJ1-1; perhaps TRBD1 as D (6 bases). Trimming shortened V by 2 bases and J by 7 bases, and 17 bases separated the two germline ends. The CDR3 runs 15 residues. Germline CDR1 SEHNR, CDR2 FQNEAQ (reference sequence). This chain's CDR3 is CASSLRGGPDGEAFF. The CDR3 bases are TGTGCCAGCAGCTTAAGGGGGGGTCCCGACGGTGAAGCTTTCTTT. The complete variable domain, with remaining parts taken from reference TRBV7-9 and TRBJ1-1, reads DTGVSQNPRHKITKRGQNVTFRCDPISEHNRLYWYRQTLGQGPEFLTYFQNEAQLEKSRLLSDRFSAERPKGSFSTLEIQRTEQGDSAMYLCASSLRGGPDGEAFFGQGTRLTVV.

The V and J genes are TRBV28 and TRBJ2-7; 9 bases agree with TRBD1. The CDR3 consists of 13 residues. Germline CDR1 and CDR2: MDHEN and SYDVKM. V shed 11 bases, J shed 3 bases, and the junction held 8 bases outside the gene matches. Here the CDR3 DNA reads TGTGCCTGTAAGGGACAGGGATACTACGAGCAGTACTTC. Amino acid sequence: CACKGQGYYEQYF.

The chain recombines TRBV29-1 with TRBJ1-1; 7 bases are a match to TRBD1. V lost 4 bases and J lost 0; bases outside the gene matches: 2. The length of the CDR3 is 13 residues. Per germline, CDR1 SQVTM and CDR2 ANQGSEA. The chain's CDR3 is CSVGGQLNTEAFF. The CDR3 DNA reads TGCAGCGTTGGGGGACAGCTGAACACTGAAGCTTTCTTT. Combining the CDR3 with reference TRBV29-1 and TRBJ1-1 gives the whole variable domain SAVISQKPSRDICQRGTSLTIQCQVDSQVTMMFWYRQQPGQSLTLIATANQGSEATYESGFVIDKFPISRPNLTFSTLTVSNMSPEDSSIYLCSVGGQLNTEAFFGQGTRLTVV.

The rearrangement links TRBV5-1 to TRBJ2-3; D remains ambiguous. Germline lookup yields CDR1 SGHRS and CDR2 YFSETQ. This CDR3 contains 15 residues. Between the trimmed V and J ends, which lost 0 bases and 5 bases, there was a span of 13 bases. Here the CDR3 DNA reads TGCGCCAGCAGCTTGGGAGGCGGCCTCGGAGATACGCAGTATTTT. Translated: CASSLGGGLGDTQYF.

This clone was seen a few times. This chain uses TRBV2 with TRBJ2-5, with D possibly being TRBD2 (5 bases). Germline lookup yields CDR1 SNHLY and CDR2 FYNNEI. The CDR3 extends over 12 amino acids. Trimming shortened V by 6 bases and J by 3 bases, and 8 bases separated the two germline ends. This chain's CDR3 is CASRDLEETQYF. Here the CDR3 DNA reads TGTGCCAGCAGGGACTTGGAAGAGACCCAGTACTTC. The entire variable domain, with the rest obtained from reference TRBV2 and TRBJ2-5, is as follows: EPEVTQTPSHQVTQMGQEVILRCVPISNHLYFYWYRQILGQKVEFLVSFYNNEISEKSEIFDDQFSVERPDGSNFTLKIRSTKLEDSAMYFCASRDLEETQYFGPGTRLLVL.